A selection of T cell receptor beta chains follows, all from one sample in a study of blood T cell repertoires in COVID-19. The protocol was immunoSEQ multiplex PCR, while the TCRdb copy is restricted to in-frame clones and leaves out a portion. The data contain roughly 200,000 clones, around 80% of them seen just once; the ten biggest clones take up about 13%. The sequenced sample consisted of peripheral blood. These receptors were collected from a human donor in a cohort sampled during active COVID-19. Both conserved end residues are part of each CDR3. The D gene is left open where the match is weak. The size of a clone is reported for some rows only, either as once, few or many, or as a class for expanded clones.

d_gene,abundance,j_gene,v_gene,CDR3aa,CDR3nt
NA,NA,TRBJ2-7,TRBV6-5,CASSYSFSVPYEQYF,TGTGCCAGCAGTTACTCGTTTAGCGTACCCTACGAGCAGTACTTC
NA,few,TRBJ1-6,TRBV18,CASSPLGQEYNSPLHF,TGTGCCAGCTCACCACTGGGTCAGGAATATAATTCACCCCTCCACTTT
NA,NA,TRBJ1-1,TRBV19,CASKDSLVNTEAFF,TGTGCCAGTAAAGATAGCCTGGTGAACACTGAAGCTTTCTTT
NA,NA,TRBJ1-6,TRBV6-1,CASSEGLGNSPLHF,TGTGCCAGCAGTGAGGGGCTAGGGAATTCACCCCTCCACTTT
TRBD1,many,TRBJ2-7,TRBV27,CASSSTGTGGLEQYF,TGTGCCAGCAGTTCGACCGGGACAGGGGGCCTCGAGCAGTACTTC
TRBD2,NA,TRBJ2-1,TRBV5-1,CASSSRLAGAYSSYNEQFF,TGCGCCAGCAGCTCCAGACTAGCGGGAGCCTACAGCTCCTACAATGAGCAGTTCTTC
NA,NA,TRBJ2-7,TRBV19,CASFAVPYEQYF,TGTGCCAGTTTCGCAGTTCCCTACGAGCAGTACTTC
NA,NA,TRBJ2-1,TRBV27,CASSFGQRNEQFF,TGTGCCAGCAGTTTCGGCCAGCGGAATGAGCAGTTCTTC
TRBD1,NA,TRBJ2-1,TRBV2,CASSPGTGKYNEQFF,TGTGCCAGCAGCCCCGGGACAGGCAAGTACAATGAGCAGTTCTTC
TRBD2,NA,TRBJ2-7,TRBV6-5,CASRGTSGTWYEQYF,TGTGCCAGCAGGGGGACTAGCGGGACTTGGTACGAGCAGTACTTC
TRBD2,NA,TRBJ2-3,TRBV19,CASTAAGGSTDTQYF,TGTGCCAGTACAGCAGCGGGAGGTAGCACAGATACGCAGTATTTT
NA,NA,TRBJ1-5,TRBV12-3/TRBV12-4,CASSFSPVQPQHF,TGTGCCAGCAGTTTCTCGCCGGTCCAGCCCCAGCATTTT
TRBD2,NA,TRBJ2-7,TRBV5-4,CASSFGLAGGLEEQYF,TGTGCCAGCAGCTTCGGACTAGCGGGAGGATTGGAGGAGCAGTACTTC
NA,NA,TRBJ2-7,TRBV6-1,CASSDWQGGSYEQYF,TGTGCCAGCAGTGATTGGCAGGGCGGATCCTACGAGCAGTACTTC
TRBD1,NA,TRBJ1-6,TRBV10-3,CAISATDRDYNSPLHF,TGTGCCATCAGTGCCACGGACAGGGATTATAATTCACCCCTCCACTTT
TRBD1,NA,TRBJ1-1,TRBV5-1,CASSFPGQGSLDTEAFF,TGCGCCAGCAGCTTCCCGGGACAGGGTTCATTGGACACTGAAGCTTTCTTT
NA,NA,TRBJ1-2,TRBV28,CASSPRQYGYTF,TGTGCCAGCAGTCCCCGACAGTATGGCTACACCTTC
NA,NA,TRBJ1-2,TRBV19,CASNLGRTDYGYTF,TGTGCCAGTAATTTGGGCAGAACGGACTATGGCTACACCTTC
TRBD1,NA,TRBJ2-7,TRBV7-9,CASSSRGPEQYF,TGTGCCAGCAGCTCCAGGGGGCCCGAGCAGTACTTC
NA,NA,TRBJ1-4,TRBV2,CASSGGTSEKLFF,TGTGCCAGCAGTGGTGGGACTTCTGAAAAACTGTTTTTT
TRBD2,NA,TRBJ2-7,TRBV19,CATLAGASYEQYF,TGTGCCACCCTAGCGGGAGCGAGTTACGAGCAGTACTTC
TRBD1,NA,TRBJ1-4,TRBV9,CASSVEDRGVTNEKLFF,TGTGCCAGCAGCGTAGAGGACAGGGGTGTAACTAATGAAAAACTGTTTTTT
TRBD1,NA,TRBJ1-4,TRBV30,CAWSADRVQEKLFF,TGTGCCTGGAGTGCGGACAGGGTTCAGGAAAAACTGTTTTTT
TRBD2,NA,TRBJ2-5,TRBV9,CASSVEPSGRGETQYF,TGTGCCAGCAGCGTAGAACCTAGCGGGAGGGGAGAGACCCAGTACTTC
NA,NA,TRBJ2-7,TRBV27,CASRLQPSGPYEQYF,TGTGCCAGCAGACTTCAACCCAGCGGTCCCTACGAGCAGTACTTC
TRBD2,once,TRBJ2-1,TRBV6-2/TRBV6-3,CASSYPRLGSGGYNEQFF,TGTGCCAGCAGTTATCCCAGGCTTGGGAGCGGGGGTTACAATGAGCAGTTCTTC
TRBD2,NA,TRBJ2-1,TRBV11-3,CASSSGLADSNEQFF,TGTGCCAGCAGCTCAGGACTAGCTGATAGCAATGAGCAGTTCTTC
TRBD1,NA,TRBJ2-7,TRBV7-9,CASSSQSGQGAGEQYF,TGTGCCAGCAGCTCCCAGTCGGGACAGGGGGCTGGCGAGCAGTACTTC
NA,NA,TRBJ2-2,TRBV18,CASSPHRVDETGELFF,TGTGCCAGCTCACCCCACAGGGTCGATGAGACCGGGGAGCTGTTTTTT
TRBD2,NA,TRBJ2-7,TRBV20-1,CSANEPSGSTYEQYF,TGCAGTGCTAATGAACCTAGCGGGAGTACCTACGAGCAGTACTTC
NA,NA,TRBJ1-6,TRBV7-2,CASSLQVPSPLHF,TGTGCCAGCAGCTTACAGGTTCCTTCACCCCTCCACTTT
TRBD1,NA,TRBJ2-5,TRBV9,CASSPRTGTQETQYF,TGTGCCAGCAGCCCGCGGACAGGGACCCAAGAGACCCAGTACTTC
TRBD2,NA,TRBJ2-1,TRBV13,CASSVGLAEIYNEQFF,TGTGCCAGCAGCGTAGGACTAGCGGAAATATACAATGAGCAGTTCTTC
TRBD1,NA,TRBJ2-7,TRBV7-2,CASSPVSTGYNEQYF,TGTGCCAGCAGTCCAGTCTCGACAGGGTATAACGAGCAGTACTTC
NA,NA,TRBJ2-2,TRBV27,CASSLSHGHLAVAGELFF,TGTGCCAGCAGTTTATCCCATGGACACTTGGCCGTAGCCGGGGAGCTGTTTTTT
NA,NA,TRBJ2-7,TRBV21-1,CASSPSGGRVSYEQYF,TGTGCCAGCAGCCCGTCTGGCGGGAGGGTCTCCTACGAGCAGTACTTC
TRBD1,few,TRBJ1-2,TRBV24-1,CATSDGQVHGGYTF,TGTGCCACCAGTGACGGACAGGTTCACGGGGGCTACACCTTC
TRBD2,NA,TRBJ2-7,TRBV27,CASNEIAGAPGEQYF,TGTGCCAGCAACGAGATCGCGGGAGCACCCGGCGAGCAGTACTTC
TRBD1,NA,TRBJ1-1,TRBV5-1,CASSLRGEGAGTEAFF,TGCGCCAGCAGCTTGCGGGGAGAGGGGGCGGGGACTGAAGCTTTCTTT
NA,NA,TRBJ1-6,TRBV10-2,CASSELTGSNSPLHF,TGCGCCAGCAGTGAATTAACAGGATCGAATTCACCCCTCCACTTT
NA,NA,TRBJ1-5,TRBV5-5,CASSLGPANSNQPQHF,TGTGCCAGCAGCTTGGGGCCAGCGAATAGCAATCAGCCCCAGCATTTT
TRBD2,NA,TRBJ2-1,TRBV19,CASSTSGRRNEQFF,TGTGCCAGTAGTACTAGCGGGAGACGCAATGAGCAGTTCTTC